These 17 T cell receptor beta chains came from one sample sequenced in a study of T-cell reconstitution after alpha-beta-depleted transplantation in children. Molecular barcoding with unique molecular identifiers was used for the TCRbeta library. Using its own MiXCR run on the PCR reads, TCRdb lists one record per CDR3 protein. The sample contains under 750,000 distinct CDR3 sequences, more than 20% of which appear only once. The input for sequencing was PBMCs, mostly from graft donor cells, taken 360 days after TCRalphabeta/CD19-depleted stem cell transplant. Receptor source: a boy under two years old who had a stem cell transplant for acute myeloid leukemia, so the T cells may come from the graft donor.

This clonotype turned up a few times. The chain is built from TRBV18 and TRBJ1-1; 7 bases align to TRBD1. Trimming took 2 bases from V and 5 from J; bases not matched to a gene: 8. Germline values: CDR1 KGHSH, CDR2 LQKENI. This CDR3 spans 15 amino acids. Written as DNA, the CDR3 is TGTGCCAGCTCACCAAATAGGGGGCTGGGAACTGAAGCTTTCTTT. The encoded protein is CASSPNRGLGTEAFF. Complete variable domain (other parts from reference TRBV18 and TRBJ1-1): NAGVMQNPRHLVRRRGQEARLRCSPMKGHSHVYWYRQLPEEGLKFMVYLQKENIIDESGMPKERFSAEFPKEGPSILRIQQVVRGDSAAYFCASSPNRGLGTEAFFGQGTRLTVV.

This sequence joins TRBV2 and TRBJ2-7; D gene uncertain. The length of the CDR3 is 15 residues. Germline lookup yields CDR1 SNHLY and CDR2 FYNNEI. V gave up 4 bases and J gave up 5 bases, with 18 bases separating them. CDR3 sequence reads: CASSVELGLSHEQYF. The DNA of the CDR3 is TGTGCCAGCAGTGTGGAGCTCGGTCTTTCCCACGAGCAGTACTTC.

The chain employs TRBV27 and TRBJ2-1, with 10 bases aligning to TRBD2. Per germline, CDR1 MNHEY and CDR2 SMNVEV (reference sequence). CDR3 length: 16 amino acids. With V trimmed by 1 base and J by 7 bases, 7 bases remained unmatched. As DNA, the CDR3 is TGTGCCAGCAGTTTATGGAAGCGGGGGGGCAATAATGAGCAGTTCTTC. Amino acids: CASSLWKRGGNNEQFF.

The CDR3 sequence is CASKPQGGTGELFF. Here the CDR3 DNA reads TGTGCCAGCAAGCCCCAAGGGGGGACCGGGGAGCTGTTTTTT. V gene TRBV27 combines with J gene TRBJ2-2; D is possibly TRBD1 or TRBD2 (6 bases each). This CDR3 has 14 residues. Germline lookup yields CDR1 MNHEY and CDR2 SMNVEV (reference sequence). V was shortened by 7 bases and J by 5 bases, with 14 bases between the two germline ends.

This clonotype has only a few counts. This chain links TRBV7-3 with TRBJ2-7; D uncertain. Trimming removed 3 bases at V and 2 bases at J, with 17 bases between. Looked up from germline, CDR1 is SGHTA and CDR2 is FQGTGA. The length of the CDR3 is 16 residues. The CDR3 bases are TGTGCCAGCAGCTTGCGGCCCCCAACTGAAACCTACGAGCAGTACTTC. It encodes CASSLRPPTETYEQYF.

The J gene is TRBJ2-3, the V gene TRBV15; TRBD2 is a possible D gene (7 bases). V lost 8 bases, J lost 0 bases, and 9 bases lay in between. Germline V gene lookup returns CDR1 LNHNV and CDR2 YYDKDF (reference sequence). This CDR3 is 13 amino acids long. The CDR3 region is CATRGASTDTQYF. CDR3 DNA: TGTGCCACCCGGGGGGCCAGCACAGATACGCAGTATTTT.

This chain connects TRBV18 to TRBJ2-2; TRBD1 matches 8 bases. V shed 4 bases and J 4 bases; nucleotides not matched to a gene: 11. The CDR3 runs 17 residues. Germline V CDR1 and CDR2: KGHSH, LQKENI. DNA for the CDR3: TGTGCCAGCTCACTTTCCATCGACAGGGGTGCCACCGGGGAGCTGTTTTTT. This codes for CASSLSIDRGATGELFF.

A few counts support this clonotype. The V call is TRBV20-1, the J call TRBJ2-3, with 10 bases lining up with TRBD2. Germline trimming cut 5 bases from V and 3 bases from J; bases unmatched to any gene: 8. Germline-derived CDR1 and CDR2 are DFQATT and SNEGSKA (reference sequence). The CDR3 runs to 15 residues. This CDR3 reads CSASKSGGGTDTQYF. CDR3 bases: TGCAGTGCTTCTAAAAGCGGGGGGGGTACAGATACGCAGTATTTT.

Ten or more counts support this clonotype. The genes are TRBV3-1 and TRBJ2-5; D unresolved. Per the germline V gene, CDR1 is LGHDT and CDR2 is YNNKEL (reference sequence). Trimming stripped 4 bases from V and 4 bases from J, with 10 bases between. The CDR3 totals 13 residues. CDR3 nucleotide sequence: TGTGCCAGCAGCCGAGAGTACCGAGAGACCCAGTACTTC. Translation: CASSREYRETQYF.

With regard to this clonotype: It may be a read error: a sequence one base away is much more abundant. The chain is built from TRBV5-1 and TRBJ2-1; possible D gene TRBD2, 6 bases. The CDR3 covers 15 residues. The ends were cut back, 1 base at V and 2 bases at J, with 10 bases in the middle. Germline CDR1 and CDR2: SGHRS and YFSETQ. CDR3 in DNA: TGCGCCAGCAGCTTGACTAGCAGGGCCTACAATGAGCAGTTCTTC. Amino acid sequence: CASSLTSRAYNEQFF.

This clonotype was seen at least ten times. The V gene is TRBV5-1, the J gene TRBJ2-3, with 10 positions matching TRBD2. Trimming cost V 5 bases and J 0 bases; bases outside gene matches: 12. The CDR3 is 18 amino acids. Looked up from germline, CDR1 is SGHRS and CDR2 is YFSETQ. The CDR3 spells CASSRVDSGGTSTDTQYF. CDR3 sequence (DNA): TGCGCCAGCAGTCGGGTGGATAGCGGGGGGACTAGCACAGATACGCAGTATTTT.

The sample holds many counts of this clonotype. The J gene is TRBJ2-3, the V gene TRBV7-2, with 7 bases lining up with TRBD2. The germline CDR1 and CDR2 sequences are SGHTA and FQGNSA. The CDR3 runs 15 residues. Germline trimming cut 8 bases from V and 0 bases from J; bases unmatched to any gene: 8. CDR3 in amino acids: CASQSWGGSTDTQYF. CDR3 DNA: TGTGCCAGCCAGTCCTGGGGGGGAAGCACAGATACGCAGTATTTT.

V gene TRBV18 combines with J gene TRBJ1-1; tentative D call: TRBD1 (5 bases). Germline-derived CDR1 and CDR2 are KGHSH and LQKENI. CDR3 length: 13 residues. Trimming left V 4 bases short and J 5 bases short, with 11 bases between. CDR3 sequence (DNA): TGTGCCAGCTCACAGGGGCGAAGTACTGAAGCTTTCTTT. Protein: CASSQGRSTEAFF.

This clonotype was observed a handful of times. The CDR3 DNA sequence: TGTGCCAGCACCTCGCGGGGCCTGAACACTGAAGCTTTCTTT. It codes for CASTSRGLNTEAFF. This sequence joins TRBV28 and TRBJ1-1; D might be TRBD1 (5 bases). The germline V gene has CDR1 MDHEN and CDR2 SYDVKM. V lost 7 bases, J lost 0 bases, and 12 bases lay in between. CDR3 size: 14 residues.

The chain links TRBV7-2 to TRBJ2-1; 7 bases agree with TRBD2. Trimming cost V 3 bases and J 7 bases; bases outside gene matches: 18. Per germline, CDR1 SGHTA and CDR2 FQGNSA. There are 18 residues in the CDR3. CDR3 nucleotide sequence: TGTGCCAGCAGCTTTTCCCGGCGGCGGGGCGGGGGAAGGAATGAGCAGTTCTTC. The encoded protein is CASSFSRRRGGGRNEQFF.

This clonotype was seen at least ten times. CDR3 bases: TGTGCCAGCAGCCCAATAGACAGCAACTCCTACAATGAGCAGTTCTTC. This gives the protein CASSPIDSNSYNEQFF. The chain recombines TRBV7-3 with TRBJ2-1, with a tentative D call TRBD1 (5 bases). The V end was cut by 5 bases, the J end by 0 bases, with 14 bases between. The germline gives CDR1 SGHTA, CDR2 FQGTGA. The CDR3 runs 16 residues.

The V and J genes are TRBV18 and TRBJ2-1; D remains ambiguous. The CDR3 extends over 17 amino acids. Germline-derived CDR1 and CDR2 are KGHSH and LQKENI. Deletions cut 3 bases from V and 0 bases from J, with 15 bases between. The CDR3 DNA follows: TGTGCCAGCTCACCTCCAGCATCCGTAGGCTCCTACAATGAGCAGTTCTTC. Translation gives CASSPPASVGSYNEQFF.